Listed below are T cell receptor beta chains from one sample, sequenced in a study of cytomegalovirus exposure and HLA in healthy donors. Here immunoSEQ multiplex PCR was the method, and the copy in TCRdb shows in-frame clones only, minus some. Altogether 95,000 to 150,000 clones are present, over 15% being singletons, with the ten largest covering 1.5% to 2%. The sample was PBMCs. The receptor set was obtained from a woman aged 18-29 years in good health and CMV-seronegative. The CDR3 runs from the conserved cysteine through the conserved F or W. D genes are given only for firm matches. The size entry is marked missing in some rows and otherwise reads once, few, many or a size class.

TRBJ1-2,NA,NA,TRBV7-9,TGTGCCAGCAGCCCCGCTTCGGGGGCTAACTATGGCTACACCTTC,CASSPASGANYGYTF
TRBJ2-1,TRBD2,NA,TRBV7-3,TGTGCCAGCAGCTTCCTAGCGGGAGGAAGGAATGAGCAGTTCTTC,CASSFLAGGRNEQFF
TRBJ2-2,TRBD1,NA,TRBV6-6,TGTGCCATACCGAACACAGGGGCAGGCGGGGAGCTGTTTTTT,CAIPNTGAGGELFF
TRBJ2-2,TRBD1,once,TRBV29-1,TGCAGCGTACGCCGGGACAGGGGGTCCTACACCGGGGAGCTGTTTTTT,CSVRRDRGSYTGELFF
TRBJ1-5,TRBD1,NA,TRBV28,TGTGCCAGCAGTTTAGGGACAGGGGCTCAGCCCCAGCATTTT,CASSLGTGAQPQHF
TRBJ2-7,NA,NA,TRBV5-6,TGTGCCAGCAGCTTGGGAGGAGGAGCCTCCTACGAGCAGTACTTC,CASSLGGGASYEQYF
TRBJ2-5,TRBD2,NA,TRBV6-5,TGTGCCAGCAGTTCGGGTGCGGGAGTCCCAGAGACCCAGTACTTC,CASSSGAGVPETQYF
TRBJ1-1,NA,few,TRBV5-4,TGTGCCAGCAGCTTGGATCAGGGAGGAGGTGAAGCTTTCTTT,CASSLDQGGGEAFF
TRBJ1-1,TRBD1,few,TRBV27,TGTGCCAGCAGTCTATACAAAACAGGGGACACTGAAGCTTTCTTT,CASSLYKTGDTEAFF
TRBJ2-5,TRBD1,NA,TRBV5-1,TGCGCCAGCAGCTTGGAATGGACAGGATACCAAGAGACCCAGTACTTC,CASSLEWTGYQETQYF
TRBJ2-3,NA,few,TRBV5-1,TGCGCCAGCAGCAGTGGGCGACTAAGCACAGATACGCAGTATTTT,CASSSGRLSTDTQYF
TRBJ2-5,NA,few,TRBV2,TGTGCCAGCAGTTCTAGTTCCCTCATACAAGAGACCCAGTACTTC,CASSSSSLIQETQYF
TRBJ2-3,TRBD2,NA,TRBV29-1,TGCAGCGTTGAACGGCTAGCGGCCACAGATACGCAGTATTTT,CSVERLAATDTQYF
TRBJ2-1,TRBD2,few,TRBV6-5,TGTGCCAGTCAGCCTCTAGCGGGAACGTACAATGAGCAGTTCTTC,CASQPLAGTYNEQFF
TRBJ1-3,TRBD1,NA,TRBV15,TGTGCCACCAGCAGAGTAACAGGGGAAGGAAACACCATATATTTT,CATSRVTGEGNTIYF
TRBJ2-3,NA,NA,TRBV7-6,TGTGCCAGCAGCCCTACGCGGGCGACAGATACGCAGTATTTT,CASSPTRATDTQYF
TRBJ1-3,NA,few,TRBV6-1,TGTGCCAGCCAGGCTGGAAACACCATATATTTT,CASQAGNTIYF
TRBJ2-1,TRBD1,NA,TRBV2,TGTGCCAGCAGCGCTCCGGGACAGGGGGCTTACAATGAGCAGTTCTTC,CASSAPGQGAYNEQFF
TRBJ2-1,TRBD1,NA,TRBV19,TGTGCCAGTAGTATCGGCGCAGGGACAGGGCACTACAATGAGCAGTTCTTC,CASSIGAGTGHYNEQFF
TRBJ2-1,TRBD2,NA,TRBV9,TGTGCCAGCAGCCCAGGACTAGCGGGAGATGAGCAGTTCTTC,CASSPGLAGDEQFF
TRBJ1-5,TRBD1,NA,TRBV5-8,TGTGCCAGCAGCCCCGGGACAGCGAGCTTAAGCAATCAGCCCCAGCATTTT,CASSPGTASLSNQPQHF
TRBJ2-1,TRBD2,NA,TRBV7-6,TGTGCCAGCAGCCTAGCGGGGGGGGACTACAATGAGCAGTTCTTC,CASSLAGGDYNEQFF
TRBJ1-5,NA,few,TRBV30,TGTGCCTGGAGCAGGCAGAACGGCAATCAGCCCCAGCATTTT,CAWSRQNGNQPQHF
TRBJ2-7,TRBD1,NA,TRBV6-6,TGTGCCAGCGGGGGACAGATCTACGAGCAGTACTTC,CASGGQIYEQYF
TRBJ2-5,TRBD2,few,TRBV2,TGTGCCAGCAGTACGCTAGCGGGGGGGGAGACCCAGTACTTC,CASSTLAGGETQYF
TRBJ1-5,NA,NA,TRBV5-6,TGTGCCAGCAGCTTGGGGGGGGGTCAGCCCCAGCATTTT,CASSLGGGQPQHF